These 20 T cell receptor beta chains share one sample of origin, sequenced in a study of T cells in Graves' hyperthyroidism and ophthalmopathy. What was amplified from RNA transcripts were TCR beta CDR3 regions. HTBI primers were the set used in a first-round RT-PCR of the TCR CDR3. TCRdb re-analysed the multiplex PCR reads in MiXCR, keeping a single row per CDR3 protein. The sample shows fewer than 400,000 distinct CDR3 sequences, 20% to 25% of them seen only once. Sample: blood. All receptors derive from a man in his fifties with Graves' hyperthyroidism.

This clonotype was detected ten times or more. The chain carries TRBV5-5 and TRBJ2-7; TRBD1 matches at 8 bases. V dropped 3 bases and J dropped 3; count of bases not matched to a gene: 8. The V gene's germline CDR1 is SGHKS and CDR2 YYEKEE (reference sequence). This CDR3 is 15 amino acids long. CDR3 nucleotide sequence: TGTGCCAGCAGCTCTCTGGCAGGGGGCAGCTACGAGCAGTACTTC. This gives the protein CASSSLAGGSYEQYF.

Comments on this clonotype: Mismatch with germline at one junction end may stem from a read error. The CDR3 sequence is CASSPWGFYEQYF. CDR3 bases: TGCGCCAGCTCTCCATGGGGGTTCTACGAGCAGTACTTC. The rearrangement links TRBV3-1 to TRBJ2-7; D is tentatively TRBD1 or TRBD2 (5 bases each). Germline loops: CDR1 LGHDT, CDR2 YNNKEL (reference sequence). The CDR3 runs 13 residues.

This clonotype was counted only a few times. The chain links TRBV29-1 to TRBJ1-1; D gene unclear. CDR3 length equals 13 residues. Trimming removed 7 bases from V and 1 base from J, with 13 bases in between. CDR1 SQVTM and CDR2 ANQGSEA come from the germline V gene. The CDR3 here is CSDRQDGNTEAFF. The DNA for the CDR3 is TGCAGCGATCGCCAGGACGGGAACACTGAAGCTTTCTTT.

Of note for this clonotype: The junction does not match germline at one end; this may be a read error. The chain employs TRBV10-3 and TRBJ1-6; D is undetermined. The CDR3 consists of 12 residues. Germline CDR1 reads ENHRY; CDR2 reads SYGVKD. The CDR3 reads CAISDYNSPLHF. The CDR3, as DNA: TGTGCCATCAGTGATTATAACTCACCCCTCCACTTT.

V is TRBV7-3 and J is TRBJ1-1; D is uncertain. V lost 3 bases to trimming and J lost 3 bases, with 8 bases between them. This CDR3 spans 13 amino acids. Germline lookup yields CDR1 SGHTA and CDR2 FQGTGA. The CDR3 nucleotides are TGTGCCAGCAGCTTCGGAGAGGACACTGAAGCTTTCTTT. It yields the protein CASSFGEDTEAFF.

This chain uses TRBV4-2 with TRBJ2-5; 10 nucleotides line up with TRBD2. CDR3 length: 15 amino acids. J was trimmed by 5 bases and V by 8 bases; bases with no gene match: 11. Germline assignment: CDR1 LGHNA and CDR2 YNFKEQ. CDR3 sequence reads: CASGGSGGVDETQYF. The CDR3 DNA is TGTGCCAGCGGGGGGAGCGGGGGGGTCGACGAGACCCAGTACTTC.

This clonotype showed up just a few times. The rearrangement joins TRBV24-1 to TRBJ2-1; 10 bases are shared with TRBD1. Unmatched junction bases numbered 6, after V lost 4 bases and J lost 7 bases. The germline V gene has CDR1 KGHDR and CDR2 SFDVKD. This CDR3 region has 15 residues. The CDR3 loop is CATSDPRQGANEQFF. CDR3 in DNA: TGTGCCACCAGTGACCCGAGACAGGGGGCTAATGAGCAGTTCTTC.

This clonotype was recorded many times. V is TRBV6-2 or TRBV6-3 and J is TRBJ2-5; no clear D. Trimming removed 10 bases at V and 1 base at J, with 16 bases between. The germline V gene encodes CDR1 MNHEY and CDR2 SVGEGT. The CDR3 is made up of 14 amino acids. DNA for the CDR3: TGTGCCATCAGGAAGGGCCCGGGCCAAGAGACCCAGTACTTC. Translating gives CAIRKGPGQETQYF.

The chain employs TRBV6-2 or TRBV6-3 and TRBJ2-1; 11 bases are shared with TRBD2. V dropped 6 bases and J dropped 7; count of bases not matched to a gene: 14. Germline V lookup: CDR1 MNHEY, CDR2 SVGEGT. The CDR3 is made up of 17 amino acids. The CDR3 here is CASRGDRGLAVGNEQFF. The CDR3 DNA is TGTGCCAGCAGGGGAGACAGGGGACTAGCGGTGGGGAATGAGCAGTTCTTC.

There are many counts of this clonotype. This chain connects TRBV11-2 to TRBJ2-3; no clear D gene. This CDR3 is built from 13 residues. Trimming stripped 0 bases from V and 3 bases from J, with 4 bases between. Germline assignment: CDR1 SGHAT and CDR2 FQNNGV. The CDR3 DNA reads TGTGCCAGCAGCTTAGATATGACAGATACGCAGTATTTT. This gives the protein CASSLDMTDTQYF. The full variable domain, completed using reference TRBV11-2 and TRBJ2-3, is EAGVAQSPRYKIIEKRQSVAFWCNPISGHATLYWYQQILGQGPKLLIQFQNNGVVDDSQLPKDRFSAERLKGVDSTLKIQPAKLEDSAVYLCASSLDMTDTQYFGPGTRLTVL.

At least ten counts were recorded for this clonotype. The rearrangement links TRBV3-1 to TRBJ2-1; no clear D gene. The length of the CDR3 is 12 residues. V lost 5 bases and J lost 4, with 6 bases in between. In germline, CDR1 is LGHDT, CDR2 YNNKEL (reference sequence). This chain's CDR3 is CASSNTYNEQFF. CDR3 DNA sequence: TGTGCCAGCAGCAATACGTACAATGAGCAGTTCTTC.

This clonotype showed up just a few times. The rearrangement uses TRBV27 and TRBJ2-5; D unresolved. The ends were cut back, 5 bases at V and 2 bases at J, with 18 bases in the middle. The CDR3 loop spans 16 amino acids. CDR1 is MNHEY, CDR2 SMNVEV, per germline (reference sequence). The CDR3 here is CASSPLSVGRQETQYF. The DNA of the CDR3 is TGTGCCAGCAGTCCCCTGTCAGTCGGCAGACAAGAGACCCAGTACTTC.

The V call is TRBV7-9, the J call TRBJ2-2; TRBD1 agrees at 7 bases. Trimming removed 8 bases from V and 5 bases from J; junction bases left unmatched: 14. The germline CDR1 and CDR2 sequences are SEHNR and FQNEAQ (reference sequence). The CDR3 is 16 amino acids. DNA for the CDR3: TGTGCCAGCGCAACCGGGACAGAATGGAGTACCGGGGAGCTGTTTTTT. Its translation is CASATGTEWSTGELFF.

There are a few counts of this clonotype. The rearrangement uses TRBV5-1 and TRBJ2-7, with 8 bases fitting TRBD2. This CDR3 has 15 amino acids. Unmatched junction bases numbered 8, after V lost 0 bases and J lost 6 bases. Germline values: CDR1 SGHRS, CDR2 YFSETQ. CDR3 in DNA: TGCGCCAGCAGCTTGGGCCGGGAGGGCCTAGGCGAGCAGTACTTC. Translating gives CASSLGREGLGEQYF. The full variable domain, with the rest looked up from reference TRBV5-1 and TRBJ2-7, is KAGVTQTPRYLIKTRGQQVTLSCSPISGHRSVSWYQQTPGQGLQFLFEYFSETQRNKGNFPGRFSGRQFSNSRSEMNVSTLELGDSALYLCASSLGREGLGEQYFGPGTRLTVT.

This clonotype was found a few times. The chain links TRBV27 to TRBJ2-1; 9 bases align to TRBD1. Trimming removed 3 bases from V and 5 bases from J; junction bases left unmatched: 8. The CDR3 is made up of 16 amino acids. Per germline, CDR1 MNHEY and CDR2 SMNVEV (reference sequence). CDR3 in DNA: TGTGCCAGCAGTTTGTTTACAGGGGGCAACCACAATGAGCAGTTCTTC. Protein: CASSLFTGGNHNEQFF.

This clonotype came up many times. The gene calls are TRBV20-1 and TRBJ2-3, with D possibly matching TRBD2 (6 bases). The length of the CDR3 is 15 residues. CDR1 and CDR2 from the germline V gene are DFQATT and SNEGSKA (reference sequence). V lost 0 bases to trimming and J lost 2 bases, with 12 bases between them. The CDR3 reads CSARDRGRNTDTQYF. DNA for the CDR3: TGCAGTGCTAGAGATCGGGGGAGGAACACAGATACGCAGTATTTT.

About this clonotype: A read error may account for a junction end that differs from germline. This chain joins TRBV6-1 and TRBJ2-3; weak D call: TRBD2 (6 bases). CDR1 and CDR2 (germline): MNHNS, SASEGT. This CDR3 is 15 amino acids long. CDR3 residues: CASAPGLANTDAQYF. CDR3 DNA: TGTGCCAGCGCCCCGGGGCTAGCGAACACAGATGCGCAGTATTTT.

This clonotype has a count of ten or more. The CDR3 coding sequence is TGTGCCAGCAGTTACGGGGCGGGAGAGGGCAATGAGCAGTTCTTC. It translates to CASSYGAGEGNEQFF. The chain has TRBV6-6 and TRBJ2-1, with 7 bases lining up with TRBD2. Germline CDR1 reads MNHNY; CDR2 reads SVGAGI (reference sequence). This CDR3 is built from 15 residues. Germline trimming cut 2 bases from V and 6 bases from J; bases unmatched to any gene: 7.

This clonotype has just a few counts. The rearrangement uses TRBV28 and TRBJ2-5, with D perhaps TRBD1 or TRBD2 (5 bases each). V lost 10 bases and J lost 1, with 22 bases in between. The CDR3 totals 16 residues. Looked up from germline, CDR1 is MDHEN and CDR2 is SYDVKM. Here the CDR3 DNA reads TGTGCCACACACCGACCACGGGACGGAATCCAAGAGACCCAGTACTTC. Its translation: CATHRPRDGIQETQYF. Drawing the rest from reference TRBV28 and TRBJ2-5, the complete variable domain is DVKVTQSSRYLVKRTGEKVFLECVQDMDHENMFWYRQDPGLGLRLIYFSYDVKMKEKGDIPEGYSVSREKKERFSLILESASTNQTSMYLCATHRPRDGIQETQYFGPGTRLLVL.

The V and J genes are TRBV6-1 and TRBJ2-1, with 9 bases matching TRBD2. V gave up 6 bases and J gave up 1 base; unmatched junction bases: 10. Germline CDR1 reads MNHNS; CDR2 reads SASEGT. This CDR3 region has 17 residues. The DNA for the CDR3 is TGTGCCAGCAGAGATACTCCAGCGGGAGGTTCCTACAATGAGCAGTTCTTC. As protein: CASRDTPAGGSYNEQFF.